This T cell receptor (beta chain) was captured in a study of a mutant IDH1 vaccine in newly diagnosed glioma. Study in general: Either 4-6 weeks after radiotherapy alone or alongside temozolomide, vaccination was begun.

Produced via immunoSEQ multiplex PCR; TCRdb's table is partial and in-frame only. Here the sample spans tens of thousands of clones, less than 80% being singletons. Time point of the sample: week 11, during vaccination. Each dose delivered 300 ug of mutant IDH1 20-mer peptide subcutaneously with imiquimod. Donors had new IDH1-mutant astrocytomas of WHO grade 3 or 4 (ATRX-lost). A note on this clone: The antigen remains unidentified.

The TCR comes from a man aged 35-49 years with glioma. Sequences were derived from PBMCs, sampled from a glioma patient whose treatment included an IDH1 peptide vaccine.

The CDR3 spells CAISTGTDSNYGYTF. The CDR3 DNA sequence: TGTGCCATCAGTACCGGGACCGATTCTAACTATGGCTACACCTTC. This sequence joins TRBV10-3 and TRBJ1-2; TRBD1 might be the D (5 bases). The CDR3 length is 15 residues. With 5 bases removed from V and 0 bases from J, the gap between germline ends came to 13 bases. Germline CDR1 is ENHRY and CDR2 is SYGVKD.